A selection of T cell receptor beta chains follows, all from one sample in a study of cytomegalovirus exposure and HLA in healthy donors. Measured with immunoSEQ multiplex PCR; TCRdb has only the in-frame clones, and not every one. The sample lists around 110,000 clones, about 10% occurring once. The sequencing sample was made of PBMCs. These TCRs come from a man in his thirties or forties in good health and CMV-seronegative. The CDR3 runs from the conserved cysteine through the conserved F or W. The D gene is left open where the match is weak. Clone size is not always given. Where it is, it says once, few, many or a class for expanded clones.

d_gene: -
v_gene: TRBV6-5
j_gene: TRBJ2-3
abundance: few
CDR3aa: CASPRRGDTQYF
CDR3nt: TGTGCCAGCCCCCGCCGGGGGGATACGCAGTATTTT

d_gene: -
v_gene: TRBV7-2
j_gene: TRBJ2-5
abundance: few
CDR3aa: CASTAIPPIGSEETQYF
CDR3nt: TGTGCCAGCACCGCAATCCCCCCGATCGGCAGCGAAGAGACCCAGTACTTC

d_gene: -
v_gene: TRBV7-9
j_gene: TRBJ1-4
abundance: few
CDR3aa: CASSPRGSTNEKLFF
CDR3nt: TGTGCCAGCAGCCCAAGGGGGAGTACTAATGAAAAACTGTTTTTT

d_gene: -
v_gene: TRBV19
j_gene: TRBJ1-1
abundance: few
CDR3aa: CASSIQLRGGSGEAFF
CDR3nt: TGTGCCAGTAGTATACAATTAAGAGGAGGGTCGGGTGAAGCTTTCTTT

d_gene: TRBD1
v_gene: TRBV27
j_gene: TRBJ2-7
abundance: -
CDR3aa: CASSTRDRGISEQYF
CDR3nt: TGTGCCAGCAGTACCCGGGACAGGGGGATAAGCGAGCAGTACTTC

d_gene: TRBD2
v_gene: TRBV10-1
j_gene: TRBJ2-1
abundance: -
CDR3aa: CASSETSGSNNEQFF
CDR3nt: TGCGCCAGCAGTGAGACTAGCGGGAGTAATAATGAGCAGTTCTTC

d_gene: TRBD1
v_gene: TRBV5-4
j_gene: TRBJ1-2
abundance: few
CDR3aa: CASSLQGAKGYTF
CDR3nt: TGTGCCAGCAGCTTGCAGGGGGCCAAAGGTTACACCTTC

d_gene: -
v_gene: TRBV5-1
j_gene: TRBJ2-7
abundance: -
CDR3aa: CASSSLTRALAYEQYF
CDR3nt: TGCGCCAGCAGCTCACTGACTCGTGCTCTGGCCTACGAGCAGTACTTC

d_gene: -
v_gene: TRBV28
j_gene: TRBJ1-5
abundance: -
CDR3aa: CASQTGTDNQPQHF
CDR3nt: TGTGCCAGCCAAACCGGGACTGACAATCAGCCCCAGCATTTT

d_gene: -
v_gene: TRBV5-4
j_gene: TRBJ1-3
abundance: few
CDR3aa: CASSIDRSSGNTIYF
CDR3nt: TGTGCCAGCAGCATAGACAGGAGCTCTGGAAACACCATATATTTT

d_gene: TRBD1
v_gene: TRBV9
j_gene: TRBJ2-5
abundance: -
CDR3aa: CASSLRDRAFETQYF
CDR3nt: TGTGCCAGCAGCCTCCGGGACAGGGCGTTCGAGACCCAGTACTTC

d_gene: -
v_gene: TRBV30
j_gene: TRBJ2-1
abundance: -
CDR3aa: CAWSLGLAYNEQFF
CDR3nt: TGTGCCTGGAGTTTGGGACTTGCCTACAATGAGCAGTTCTTC

d_gene: TRBD1
v_gene: TRBV6-1
j_gene: TRBJ2-7
abundance: medium-sized
CDR3aa: CASSEGTGGYEQYF
CDR3nt: TGTGCCAGCAGTGAAGGGACAGGGGGCTACGAGCAGTACTTC

d_gene: -
v_gene: TRBV5-1
j_gene: TRBJ1-1
abundance: few
CDR3aa: CASRPMTRGGANTEAFF
CDR3nt: TGCGCCAGCAGACCAATGACGAGGGGGGGCGCGAACACTGAAGCTTTCTTT

d_gene: -
v_gene: TRBV27
j_gene: TRBJ2-7
abundance: few
CDR3aa: CASSLGTGTLSYEQYF
CDR3nt: TGTGCCAGCAGTTTGGGGACCGGGACACTCTCCTACGAGCAGTACTTC

d_gene: TRBD1
v_gene: TRBV30
j_gene: TRBJ2-7
abundance: -
CDR3aa: CAWKGTVPYEQYF
CDR3nt: TGTGCCTGGAAAGGGACAGTTCCCTACGAGCAGTACTTC

d_gene: TRBD2
v_gene: TRBV18
j_gene: TRBJ2-5
abundance: few
CDR3aa: CASSPYIGREGPETQYF
CDR3nt: TGTGCCAGCTCACCATATATCGGGCGGGAGGGCCCAGAGACCCAGTACTTC

d_gene: TRBD2
v_gene: TRBV2
j_gene: TRBJ2-7
abundance: few
CDR3aa: CASSDLGGGVYEQYF
CDR3nt: TGCGCCAGCAGCGACCTGGGGGGAGGGGTATACGAGCAGTACTTC

d_gene: TRBD1
v_gene: TRBV18
j_gene: TRBJ1-1
abundance: -
CDR3aa: CASSPSQIRTGGMNTEAFF
CDR3nt: TGTGCCAGCTCTCCATCGCAAATACGGACAGGGGGGATGAACACTGAAGCTTTCTTT

d_gene: -
v_gene: TRBV6-5
j_gene: TRBJ1-2
abundance: -
CDR3aa: CASSQRVLDHGYTF
CDR3nt: TGTGCCAGCAGCCAACGGGTTCTTGACCATGGCTACACCTTC

d_gene: -
v_gene: TRBV6-5
j_gene: TRBJ2-5
abundance: few
CDR3aa: CASSSRGREQETQYF
CDR3nt: TGTGCCAGCAGTTCGCGGGGGCGGGAGCAAGAGACCCAGTACTTC

d_gene: TRBD1
v_gene: TRBV18
j_gene: TRBJ2-7
abundance: -
CDR3aa: CASSDRGREQYF
CDR3nt: TGTGCCAGCTCAGACAGGGGGAGGGAGCAGTACTTC

d_gene: -
v_gene: TRBV2
j_gene: TRBJ1-3
abundance: -
CDR3aa: CASSDMMGQRGNTIYF
CDR3nt: TGTGCCAGCAGTGATATGATGGGGCAGAGAGGAAACACCATATATTTT

d_gene: -
v_gene: TRBV28
j_gene: TRBJ2-3
abundance: -
CDR3aa: CASSPTSRRTDTQYF
CDR3nt: TGTGCCAGCAGTCCTACTAGCAGACGCACAGATACGCAGTATTTT

d_gene: -
v_gene: TRBV16
j_gene: TRBJ2-4
abundance: -
CDR3aa: CASSQWGLGTKNIQYF
CDR3nt: TGTGCCAGCAGCCAGTGGGGCTTGGGGACCAAAAACATTCAGTACTTC

d_gene: TRBD1
v_gene: TRBV15
j_gene: TRBJ1-5
abundance: -
CDR3aa: CATSGGTGPQPQHF
CDR3nt: TGTGCCACCAGCGGGGGGACAGGGCCCCAGCCCCAGCATTTT

d_gene: TRBD2
v_gene: TRBV18
j_gene: TRBJ2-7
abundance: -
CDR3aa: CASSPGTSGGYEQYF
CDR3nt: TGTGCCAGCTCACCCGGGACTAGCGGGGGATACGAGCAGTACTTC

d_gene: TRBD1
v_gene: TRBV5-4
j_gene: TRBJ2-5
abundance: -
CDR3aa: CASSFGDRGRETQYF
CDR3nt: TGTGCCAGCAGCTTTGGGGACAGGGGGCGTGAGACCCAGTACTTC

d_gene: TRBD1
v_gene: TRBV28
j_gene: TRBJ1-2
abundance: -
CDR3aa: CASRRRQGIGYGYTF
CDR3nt: TGTGCCAGCAGACGGAGACAGGGAATCGGCTATGGCTACACCTTC

d_gene: -
v_gene: TRBV27
j_gene: TRBJ2-5
abundance: few
CDR3aa: CASSLSIGETQYF
CDR3nt: TGTGCCAGCAGTTTATCGATCGGGGAGACCCAGTACTTC

d_gene: -
v_gene: TRBV19
j_gene: TRBJ2-6
abundance: few
CDR3aa: CASSQFSGANVLTF
CDR3nt: TGTGCCAGTAGTCAGTTCTCTGGGGCCAACGTCCTGACTTTC

d_gene: TRBD2
v_gene: TRBV7-2
j_gene: TRBJ2-4
abundance: -
CDR3aa: CASSVSGRQAKNIQYF
CDR3nt: TGTGCCAGCAGCGTTAGCGGGAGGCAGGCCAAAAACATTCAGTACTTC

d_gene: -
v_gene: TRBV5-1
j_gene: TRBJ2-7
abundance: -
CDR3aa: CASSLADGGTYEQYF
CDR3nt: TGCGCCAGCAGCTTGGCCGACGGAGGTACCTACGAGCAGTACTTC

d_gene: -
v_gene: TRBV19
j_gene: TRBJ1-2
abundance: -
CDR3aa: CASRRSYGYTF
CDR3nt: TGTGCCAGTCGGCGGTCCTATGGCTACACCTTC

d_gene: -
v_gene: TRBV5-1
j_gene: TRBJ2-5
abundance: few
CDR3aa: CASSLSGQETQYF
CDR3nt: TGCGCCAGCAGCTTATCAGGGCAAGAGACCCAGTACTTC

d_gene: TRBD2
v_gene: TRBV30
j_gene: TRBJ2-3
abundance: few
CDR3aa: CAWSSRLAGGRTDTQYF
CDR3nt: TGTGCCTGGAGTTCCCGACTAGCGGGGGGGCGGACAGATACGCAGTATTTT

d_gene: -
v_gene: TRBV1
j_gene: TRBJ1-1
abundance: -
CDR3aa: CTSSQVDRGPPMAFF
CDR3nt: TGCACCAGCAGCCAAGTAGACAGGGGACCCCCGATGGCTTTCTTT